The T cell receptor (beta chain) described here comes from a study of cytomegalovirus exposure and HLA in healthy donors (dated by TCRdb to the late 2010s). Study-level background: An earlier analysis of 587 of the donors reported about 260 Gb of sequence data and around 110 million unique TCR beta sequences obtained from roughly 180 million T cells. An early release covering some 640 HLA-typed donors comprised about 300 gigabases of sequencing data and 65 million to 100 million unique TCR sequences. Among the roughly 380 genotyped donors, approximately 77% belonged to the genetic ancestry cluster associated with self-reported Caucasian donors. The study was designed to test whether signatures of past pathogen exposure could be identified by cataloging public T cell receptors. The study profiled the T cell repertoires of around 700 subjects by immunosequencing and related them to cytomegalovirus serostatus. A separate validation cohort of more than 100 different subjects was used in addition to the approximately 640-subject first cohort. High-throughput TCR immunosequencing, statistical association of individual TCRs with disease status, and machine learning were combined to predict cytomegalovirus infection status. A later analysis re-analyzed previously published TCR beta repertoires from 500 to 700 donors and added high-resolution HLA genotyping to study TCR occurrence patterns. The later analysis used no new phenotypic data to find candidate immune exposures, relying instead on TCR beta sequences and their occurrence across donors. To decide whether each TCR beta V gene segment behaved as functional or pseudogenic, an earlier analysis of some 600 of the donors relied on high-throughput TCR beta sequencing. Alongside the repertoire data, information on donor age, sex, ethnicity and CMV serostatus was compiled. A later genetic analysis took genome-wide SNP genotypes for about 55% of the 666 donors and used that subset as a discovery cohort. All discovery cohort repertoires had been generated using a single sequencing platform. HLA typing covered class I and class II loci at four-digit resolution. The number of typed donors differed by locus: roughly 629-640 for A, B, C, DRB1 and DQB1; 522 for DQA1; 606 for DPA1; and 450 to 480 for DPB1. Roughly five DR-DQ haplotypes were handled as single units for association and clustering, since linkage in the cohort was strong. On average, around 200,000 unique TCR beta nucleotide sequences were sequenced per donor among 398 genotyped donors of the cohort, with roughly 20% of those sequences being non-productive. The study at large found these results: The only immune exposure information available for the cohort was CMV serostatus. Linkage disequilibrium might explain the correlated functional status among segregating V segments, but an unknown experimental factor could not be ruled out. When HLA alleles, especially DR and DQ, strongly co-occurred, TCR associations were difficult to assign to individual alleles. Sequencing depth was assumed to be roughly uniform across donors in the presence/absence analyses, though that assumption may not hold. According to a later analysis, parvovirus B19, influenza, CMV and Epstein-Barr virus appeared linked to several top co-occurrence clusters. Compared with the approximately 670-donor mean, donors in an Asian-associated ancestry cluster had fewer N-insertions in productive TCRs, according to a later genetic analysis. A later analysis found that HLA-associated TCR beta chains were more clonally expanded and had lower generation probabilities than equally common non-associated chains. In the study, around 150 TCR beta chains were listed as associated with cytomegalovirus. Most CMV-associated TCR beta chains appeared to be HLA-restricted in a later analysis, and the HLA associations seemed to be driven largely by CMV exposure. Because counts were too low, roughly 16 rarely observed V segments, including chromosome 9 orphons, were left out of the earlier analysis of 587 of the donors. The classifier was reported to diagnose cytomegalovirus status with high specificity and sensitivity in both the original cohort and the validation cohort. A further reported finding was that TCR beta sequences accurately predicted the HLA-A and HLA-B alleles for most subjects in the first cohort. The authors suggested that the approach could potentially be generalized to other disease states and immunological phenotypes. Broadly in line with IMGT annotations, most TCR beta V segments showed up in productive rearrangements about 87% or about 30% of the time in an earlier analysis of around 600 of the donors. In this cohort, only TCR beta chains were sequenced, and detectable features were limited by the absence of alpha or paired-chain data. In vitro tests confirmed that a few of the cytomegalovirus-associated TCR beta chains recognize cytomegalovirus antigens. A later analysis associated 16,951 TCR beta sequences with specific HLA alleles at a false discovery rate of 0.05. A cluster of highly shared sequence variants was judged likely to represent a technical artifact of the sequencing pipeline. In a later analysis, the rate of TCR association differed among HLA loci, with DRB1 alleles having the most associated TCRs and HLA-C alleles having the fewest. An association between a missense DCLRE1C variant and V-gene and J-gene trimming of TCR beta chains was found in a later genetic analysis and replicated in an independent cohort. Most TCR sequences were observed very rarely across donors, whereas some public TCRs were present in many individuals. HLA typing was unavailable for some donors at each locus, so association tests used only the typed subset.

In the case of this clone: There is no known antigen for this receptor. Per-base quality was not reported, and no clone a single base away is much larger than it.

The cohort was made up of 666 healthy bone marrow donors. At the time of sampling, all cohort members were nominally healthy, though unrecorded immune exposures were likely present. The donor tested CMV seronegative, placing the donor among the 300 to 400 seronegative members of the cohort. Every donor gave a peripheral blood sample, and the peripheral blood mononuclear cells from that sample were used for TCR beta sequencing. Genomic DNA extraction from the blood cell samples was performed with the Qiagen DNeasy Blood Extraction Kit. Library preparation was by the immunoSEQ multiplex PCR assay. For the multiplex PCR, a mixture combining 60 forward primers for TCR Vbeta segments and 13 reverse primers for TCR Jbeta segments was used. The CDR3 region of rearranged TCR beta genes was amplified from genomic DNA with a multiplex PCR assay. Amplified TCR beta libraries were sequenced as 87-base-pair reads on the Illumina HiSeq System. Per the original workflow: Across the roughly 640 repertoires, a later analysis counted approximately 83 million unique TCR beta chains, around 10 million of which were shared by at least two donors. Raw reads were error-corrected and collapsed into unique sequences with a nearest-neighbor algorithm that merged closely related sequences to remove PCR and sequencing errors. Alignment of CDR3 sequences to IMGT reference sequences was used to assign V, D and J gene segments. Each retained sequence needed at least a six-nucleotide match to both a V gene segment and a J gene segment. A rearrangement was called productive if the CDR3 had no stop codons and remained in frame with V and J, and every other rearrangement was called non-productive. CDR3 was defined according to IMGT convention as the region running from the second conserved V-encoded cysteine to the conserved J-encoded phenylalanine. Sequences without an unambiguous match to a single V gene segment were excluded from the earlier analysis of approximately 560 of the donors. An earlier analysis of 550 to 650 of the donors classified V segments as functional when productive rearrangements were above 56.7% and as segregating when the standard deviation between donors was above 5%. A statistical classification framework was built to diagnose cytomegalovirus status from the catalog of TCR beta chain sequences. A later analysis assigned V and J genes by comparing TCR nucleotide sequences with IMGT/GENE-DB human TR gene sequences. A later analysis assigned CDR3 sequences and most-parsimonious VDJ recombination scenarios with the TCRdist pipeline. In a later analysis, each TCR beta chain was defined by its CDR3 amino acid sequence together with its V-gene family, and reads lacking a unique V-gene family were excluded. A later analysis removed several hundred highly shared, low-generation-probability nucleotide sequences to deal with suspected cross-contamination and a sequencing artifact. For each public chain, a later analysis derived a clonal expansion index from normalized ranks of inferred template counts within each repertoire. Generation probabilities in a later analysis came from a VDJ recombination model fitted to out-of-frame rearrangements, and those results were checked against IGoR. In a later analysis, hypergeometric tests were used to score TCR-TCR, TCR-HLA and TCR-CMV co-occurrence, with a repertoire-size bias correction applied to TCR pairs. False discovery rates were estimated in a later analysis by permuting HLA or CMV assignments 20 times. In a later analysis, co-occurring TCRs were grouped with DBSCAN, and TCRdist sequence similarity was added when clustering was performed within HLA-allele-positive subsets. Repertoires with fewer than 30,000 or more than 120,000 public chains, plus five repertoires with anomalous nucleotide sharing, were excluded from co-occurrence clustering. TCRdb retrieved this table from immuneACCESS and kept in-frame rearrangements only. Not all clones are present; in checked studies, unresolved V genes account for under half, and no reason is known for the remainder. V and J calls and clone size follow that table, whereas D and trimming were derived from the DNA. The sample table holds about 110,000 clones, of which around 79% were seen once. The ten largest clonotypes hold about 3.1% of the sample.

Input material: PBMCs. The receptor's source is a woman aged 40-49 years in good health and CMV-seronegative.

The sequence in DNA is TGTGCCAGCAGCCCTCAGGGACAGGTCAGCTCCTACGAGCAGTACTTC. It translates to CASSPQGQVSSYEQYF. The chain couples TRBV9 to TRBJ2-7; TRBD1 agrees with 8 junctional bases. At the junction V is shortened by 4 bases and J by 0 bases; bases outside the gene matches: 9. CDR1 and CDR2 are drawn from the germline V gene: SGDLS, YYNGEE. The CDR3 numbers 16 residues from cysteine through phenylalanine. The entry retains the CDR3 DNA only, 48 bases that are in frame from base 1.